This is a list of T cell receptor beta chains from one sample in a study of blood T cell repertoires in COVID-19. Assay used: immunoSEQ multiplex PCR; TCRdb lists only in-frame clones, some missing. The table lists 150,000 to 200,000 clones, approximately 86% of them singletons. The sequenced sample was peripheral blood. These receptors originate from a woman older than 75 with COVID-19, enrolled during active disease. CDR3s include the opening cysteine and the closing phenylalanine or tryptophan. The order of the fields is J gene, D gene, V gene, CDR3 protein. The D gene is left open where the match is weak.

>TRBJ2-7|TRBD2|TRBV6-1
CASSEPGLLYEQYF
>TRBJ1-5|TRBD1|TRBV6-2/TRBV6-3
CASSYRDRDQPQHF
>TRBJ2-7|-|TRBV7-8
CASSSTQGYEQYF
>TRBJ2-7|-|TRBV5-1
CASSLISGTYEQYF
>TRBJ1-1|TRBD1|TRBV7-3
CASSSQGTENTEAFF
>TRBJ2-2|TRBD2|TRBV3-1/TRBV3-2
CASSPGGAYTGELFF
>TRBJ2-5|-|TRBV21-1
CASSKTRTGWPRETQYF
>TRBJ2-3|-|TRBV9
CASGRDVTDTQYF
>TRBJ1-1|-|TRBV28
CASRLPGQVNTEAFF
>TRBJ1-4|-|TRBV5-1
CASSFSGSGEKLFF
>TRBJ2-1|-|TRBV20-1
CSAIEGHPQFF
>TRBJ2-3|-|TRBV9
CASSVGTTSTDTQYF
>TRBJ2-2|-|TRBV4-2
CASSQGGLNTGELFF
>TRBJ1-5|TRBD1|TRBV28
CASARSGGYFAPQHF
>TRBJ1-2|-|TRBV6-5
CASTLRTGGGYTF
>TRBJ2-1|-|TRBV3-1/TRBV3-2
CASSFHSGGYNEQFF
>TRBJ2-5|-|TRBV5-1
CASSLSPQETQYF
>TRBJ1-4|TRBD1|TRBV3-1/TRBV3-2
CASSLRDRGNEKLFF
>TRBJ1-2|TRBD1|TRBV3-1/TRBV3-2
CASSHRDRQGYTF
>TRBJ2-6|TRBD2|TRBV7-8
CASSLTSSGAAGANVLTF
>TRBJ2-7|TRBD1|TRBV2
CATSQTGFYEQYF
>TRBJ2-1|-|TRBV9
CASSGGTGGFDEQFF
>TRBJ1-6|-|TRBV9
CASSVGTENYSPLHF
>TRBJ2-5|TRBD1|TRBV5-4
CASSSGTGGQETQYF
>TRBJ1-2|-|TRBV5-4
CASSLVSGNYTF
>TRBJ2-1|-|TRBV7-9
CASSVDSNEQFF
>TRBJ2-7|-|TRBV7-2
CASSLDGSYEQYF
>TRBJ2-1|TRBD2|TRBV3-1/TRBV3-2
CASSVRGLAGGPGGNEQFF
>TRBJ1-5|-|TRBV6-6
CASSPGGVNQPQHF
>TRBJ2-1|-|TRBV14
CASSQGGGTLNEQFF
>TRBJ1-6|-|TRBV7-9
CASSDGNSPYNSPLHF
>TRBJ2-1|TRBD2|TRBV7-2
CASSLLTSGGSEFF
>TRBJ2-7|-|TRBV2
CATRELYLKYEQYF
>TRBJ2-1|-|TRBV7-3
CATLLGRDEQFF
>TRBJ1-1|-|TRBV5-5
CASSWSAFDTYTEAFF
>TRBJ1-2|TRBD1|TRBV9
CASSGGTGADGYTF
>TRBJ1-1|-|TRBV12-3/TRBV12-4
CASSGAMNTEAFF
>TRBJ1-1|-|TRBV19
CASSDTVNTEAFF
>TRBJ1-1|-|TRBV29-1
CSVAPGGAGEITEAFF
>TRBJ1-5|-|TRBV7-8
CASSPETENNQPQHF
>TRBJ1-2|-|TRBV6-2/TRBV6-3
CASSYSRVYGYTF
>TRBJ2-1|TRBD2|TRBV5-4
CASSPNPGTSGSGGVQFF